This TCR beta chain originates from a study of CD8 T cells in Susac syndrome. The ends were cut back, 0 bases at V and 7 bases at J, with 16 bases in the middle. Germline loops: CDR1 MGHRA, CDR2 YSYEKL. This CDR3 has 15 amino acids. An input of 0.5 to 1 ug of RNA was subjected to reverse transcription using random hexamers. TCRdb called the immunoSEQ multiplex PCR reads again in MiXCR, with one record for every CDR3 protein. The sample gives around 62,000 distinct CDR3 sequences, about 92% of which show up once; 0.15% to 0.2% is in the top ten. The sequence derives from a human donor in good health. This chain joins TRBV4-1 and TRBJ2-7, with D perhaps being TRBD1 or TRBD2 (5 bases each). Sequencing was carried out using CD8+ T cells from PBMCs. The CDR3 region is CASSQDFGTAREQYF. The CDR3 DNA reads TGCGCCAGCAGCCAAGACTTCGGGACGGCTAGGGAGCAGTACTTC.